Described below is a single TCR beta chain sequence and its context. Its target antigen remains unknown. No base quality values were provided; no much bigger clone lies one nucleotide off. The data derive from a study of cytomegalovirus exposure and HLA in healthy donors (dated by TCRdb to the late 2010s). About the investigation overall: An earlier analysis of 587 of the donors reported about 290 Gb of sequence data and approximately 110 million unique TCR beta sequences from about 179 million T cells. Both class I and class II loci were covered by HLA typing, at four-digit resolution. Every repertoire in the discovery cohort had been generated on one and the same sequencing platform. To decide whether each TCR beta V gene segment behaved as functional or pseudogenic, an earlier analysis of some 580 of the donors relied on high-throughput TCR beta sequencing. An early release that covered several hundred HLA-typed donors contained approximately 300 gigabases of sequencing data and 70 million to 100 million unique TCR sequences. The number of typed donors differed by locus: about 629-640 for A, B, C, DRB1 and DQB1; 522 for DQA1; 606 for DPA1; and roughly 490 for DPB1. In a later analysis, previously published TCR beta repertoires from 550 to 750 donors were re-analyzed and high-resolution HLA genotyping was added so that TCR occurrence patterns could be studied. A later genetic analysis took genome-wide SNP genotypes for about three fifths of the 666 donors and used that subset as a discovery cohort. The T cell repertoires of under 700 subjects were profiled by immunosequencing and related to cytomegalovirus serostatus. A separate validation cohort of about 110 different subjects was used in addition to the approximately 670-subject first cohort. Rather than drawing on any new phenotypic data, the later analysis identified candidate immune exposures from TCR beta sequences and the way those sequences occurred across donors. A handful of DR-DQ haplotypes were handled as single units for association and clustering because linkage in the cohort was strong. Donor age, sex, ethnicity and CMV serostatus were compiled alongside the repertoire data. Of the roughly 410 genotyped donors, 65% to 90% were placed in the genetic ancestry cluster associated with self-reported Caucasian donors. The aim of the study was to test whether cataloging public T cell receptors could identify signatures of past pathogen exposure. Across some 400 genotyped donors of the cohort, an average of about 220,000 unique TCR beta nucleotide sequences per donor were sequenced, and roughly 18% of those sequences were non-productive. High-throughput TCR immunosequencing, statistical association of individual TCRs with disease status, and machine learning were combined to predict cytomegalovirus infection status.

In total, roughly 670 healthy bone marrow donors made up the cohort. At the time of sampling, every cohort member was nominally healthy, though immune exposures that went unrecorded were likely present. The donor was CMV seronegative and was included in the group of around 320 seronegative cohort members. Each donor provided a peripheral blood sample, and peripheral blood mononuclear cells were used for TCR beta sequencing. Genomic DNA was extracted from the blood cell samples with the Qiagen DNeasy Blood Extraction Kit. Libraries came from the immunoSEQ multiplex PCR assay. For the multiplex PCR, a mixture combining 60 forward primers for TCR Vbeta segments and 13 reverse primers for TCR Jbeta segments was used. The CDR3 region of rearranged TCR beta genes was amplified from genomic DNA by a multiplex PCR assay. Amplified TCR beta libraries were sequenced as 87-base-pair reads on the Illumina HiSeq System. The original pipeline was this. A later analysis tallied around 87 million unique TCR beta chains across the 550 to 850 repertoires, and 10 million to 11 million of those chains were shared by two or more donors. To remove PCR and sequencing errors, raw reads were error-corrected and collapsed into unique sequences using a nearest-neighbor algorithm that merged closely related sequences. To assign V, D and J gene segments, CDR3 sequences were aligned to IMGT reference sequences. For a sequence to be retained, a match of at least six nucleotides to both a V gene segment and a J gene segment was required. Rearrangements were called productive when the CDR3 lacked stop codons and stayed in frame with V and J; all others were non-productive. Following IMGT convention, CDR3 was defined as the stretch from the second conserved V-encoded cysteine to the conserved J-encoded phenylalanine. The earlier analysis of a few hundred of the donors excluded sequences that lacked an unambiguous match to a single V gene segment. An earlier analysis of several hundred of the donors classified V segments as functional when productive rearrangements were above 56.7% and as segregating when the standard deviation between donors was above 5%. A statistical classification framework was developed to diagnose cytomegalovirus status using the catalog of TCR beta chain sequences. V and J gene assignment, in a later analysis, came from comparing TCR nucleotide sequences with IMGT/GENE-DB human TR gene sequences. Using the TCRdist pipeline, a later analysis assigned CDR3 sequences along with most-parsimonious VDJ recombination scenarios. In a later analysis, each TCR beta chain was defined by its CDR3 amino acid sequence together with its V-gene family, and reads without a unique V-gene family were excluded. A later analysis removed roughly 590 highly shared, low-generation-probability nucleotide sequences to deal with suspected cross-contamination and a sequencing artifact. For each public chain, a later analysis derived a clonal expansion index from normalized ranks of inferred template counts within each repertoire. In a later analysis, generation probabilities were computed using a VDJ recombination model fitted to out-of-frame rearrangements, and the results were checked against IGoR. Hypergeometric tests were used in a later analysis to score TCR-TCR, TCR-HLA and TCR-CMV co-occurrence, with a repertoire-size bias correction applied to the TCR pairs. A later analysis estimated false discovery rates by permuting HLA or CMV assignments 20 times. In a later analysis, co-occurring TCRs were grouped with DBSCAN, and TCRdist sequence similarity was added when clustering was performed within HLA-allele-positive subsets. Repertoires with fewer than 30,000 or more than 120,000 public chains were left out of co-occurrence clustering, as were about five repertoires with anomalous nucleotide sharing. The table was pulled from immuneACCESS by TCRdb, which kept in-frame rearrangements only. Such tables lose some clones; where checked, under half of the loss comes from unresolved V genes, and the rest has no known cause. The D gene and trimming were derived from the DNA, and the V and J assignments and clone size from that table. Present in this sample are around 140,000 clones, around 80% of which were seen just once. The ten largest clonotypes hold approximately 2.9% of the sample.

Results and caveats for the whole study, not just this receptor: A later analysis found that TCR association rates varied across HLA loci, with DRB1 alleles showing the most associated TCRs and HLA-C alleles the fewest. Sequencing depth was assumed to be roughly uniform across donors in the presence/absence analyses, though that assumption may not hold. The 87-base-pair reads could not distinguish some IMGT-functional V segments, including TRBV6-2 and TRBV6-3, so those segments were excluded. In vitro tests confirmed that a few of the cytomegalovirus-associated TCR beta chains recognize cytomegalovirus antigens. Only TCR beta chains were sequenced in this cohort, and the absence of alpha or paired-chain data limited detectable features. A later analysis reported that several top co-occurrence clusters appeared linked to parvovirus B19, influenza, CMV and Epstein-Barr virus. A further reported finding was that TCR beta sequences accurately predicted the HLA-A and HLA-B alleles for most subjects in the first cohort. When HLA alleles, especially DR and DQ, strongly co-occurred, attributing TCR associations to individual alleles was difficult. Because some donors lacked HLA typing at each locus, the association tests relied only on the typed subset. Most TCR sequences were observed very rarely across donors, whereas some public TCRs were present in many individuals. A later analysis found that most CMV-associated TCR beta chains appeared HLA-restricted, with HLA associations seemingly driven largely by CMV exposure. In an earlier analysis of about 600 of the donors, most TCR beta V segments appeared in productive rearrangements about 90% or about 30% of the time, broadly matching IMGT annotations. Linkage disequilibrium might explain the correlated functional status among segregating V segments, but an unknown experimental factor could not be ruled out. Cytomegalovirus status was reported to be diagnosed by the classifier with high specificity and sensitivity in both the original and validation cohorts. The study listed 150 to 200 TCR beta chains as associated with cytomegalovirus. The earlier analysis of approximately 560 of the donors excluded seventeen rarely observed V segments, including chromosome 9 orphons, because counts were too low. The authors suggested that the approach could potentially be generalized to other disease states and immunological phenotypes. A cluster of highly shared sequence variants was judged likely to represent a technical artifact of the sequencing pipeline. In a later analysis, HLA-associated TCR beta chains showed more clonal expansion and lower generation probabilities than non-associated chains that were equally common. In a later analysis, 15,000 to 20,000 TCR beta sequences were associated with specific HLA alleles at a false discovery rate of 0.05. The only immune exposure information available for the cohort was CMV serostatus. Compared with the 666-donor mean, donors in an Asian-associated ancestry cluster had fewer N-insertions in productive TCRs, according to a later genetic analysis. In a later genetic analysis, a missense DCLRE1C variant was associated with V-gene and J-gene trimming of TCR beta chains, and the association was replicated in an independent cohort.

The CDR3, cysteine through phenylalanine, is 14 amino acids long. Only the CDR3 DNA is retained, 42 bases long and in frame from the first base. The germline V gene gives CDR1 as SQVTM and CDR2 as ANQGSEA. V and J are trimmed by 6 bases and 4 bases, and the gene matches miss 6 bases of the junction. The sequence came from a woman younger than 45 in good health and CMV-seronegative. The V and J genes are TRBV29-1 and TRBJ2-5, with 12 bases in between that match TRBD2. Sequenced sample: PBMCs. The CDR3 loop reads CSVDGLAGPETQYF. The DNA is as follows: TGCAGCGTAGACGGACTAGCGGGACCAGAGACCCAGTACTTC.